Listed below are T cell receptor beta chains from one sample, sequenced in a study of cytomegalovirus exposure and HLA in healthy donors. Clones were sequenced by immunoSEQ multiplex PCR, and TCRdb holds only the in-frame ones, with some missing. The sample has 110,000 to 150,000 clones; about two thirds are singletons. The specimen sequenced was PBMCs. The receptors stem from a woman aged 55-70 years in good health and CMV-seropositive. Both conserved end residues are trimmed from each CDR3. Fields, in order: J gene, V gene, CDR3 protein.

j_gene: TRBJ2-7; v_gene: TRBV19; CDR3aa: ASRGTGETYEQY
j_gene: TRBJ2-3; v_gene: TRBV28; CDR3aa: ASSQVGGHTDTQY
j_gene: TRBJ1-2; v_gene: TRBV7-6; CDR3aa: ASSSPDREGYT
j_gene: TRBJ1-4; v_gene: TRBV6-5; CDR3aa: ASSSGLGQGNEKLF
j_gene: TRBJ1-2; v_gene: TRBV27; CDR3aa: ASCKANEGGSSYT
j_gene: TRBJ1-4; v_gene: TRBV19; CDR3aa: ASSMRGQASTNEKLF
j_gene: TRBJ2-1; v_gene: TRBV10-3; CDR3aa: AIKASGAYNEQF
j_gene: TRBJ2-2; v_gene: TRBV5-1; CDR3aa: ASSLTVNTGELF
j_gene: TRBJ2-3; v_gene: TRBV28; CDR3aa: ASSPQGETDTQY
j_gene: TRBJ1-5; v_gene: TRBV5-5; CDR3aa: ASSLWGEGQPQH
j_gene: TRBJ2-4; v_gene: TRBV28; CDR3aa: ASSSGAWGKNIQY
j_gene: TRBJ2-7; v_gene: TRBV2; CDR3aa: ASRGGVDEQY
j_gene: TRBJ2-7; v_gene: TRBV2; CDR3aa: ASTTSGSSYEQY
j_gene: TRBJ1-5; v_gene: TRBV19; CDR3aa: ASSPRGTGGFQPQH
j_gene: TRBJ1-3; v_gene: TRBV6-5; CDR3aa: ASSPESSGNTIY
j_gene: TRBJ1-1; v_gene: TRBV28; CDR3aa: ASSRQGAQTEAF
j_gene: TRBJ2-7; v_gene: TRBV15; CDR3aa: ATSRPGAYEQY
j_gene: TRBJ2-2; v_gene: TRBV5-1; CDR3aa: ASSPTGWGTGELF
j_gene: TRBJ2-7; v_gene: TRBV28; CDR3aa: ASSSLGQVSHEQY
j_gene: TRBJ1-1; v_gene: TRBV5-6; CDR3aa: ASSRDGRNTEAF
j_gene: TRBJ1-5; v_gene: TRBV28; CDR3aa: ASSLYSPNNQPQH
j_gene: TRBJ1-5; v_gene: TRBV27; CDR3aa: ASSFGGWNQPQH
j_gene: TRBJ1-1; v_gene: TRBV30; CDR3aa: AWSVDGGAF
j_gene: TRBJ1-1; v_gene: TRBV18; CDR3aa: ASSPQGKNTEAF
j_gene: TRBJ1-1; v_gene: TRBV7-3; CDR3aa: ASSFGRNTEAF
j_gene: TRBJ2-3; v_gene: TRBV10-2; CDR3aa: ASSDLADTQY
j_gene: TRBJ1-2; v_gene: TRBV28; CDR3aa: ASRPGQEDYGYT
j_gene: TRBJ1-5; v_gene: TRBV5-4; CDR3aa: ASSAGGTSNQPQH
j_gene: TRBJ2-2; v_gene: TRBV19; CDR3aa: ASSPQSGTRNTGELF
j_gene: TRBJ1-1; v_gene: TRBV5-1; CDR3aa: ASSLTGTENTEAF
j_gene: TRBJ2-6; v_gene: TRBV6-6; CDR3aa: ASSYSGSGANVLT
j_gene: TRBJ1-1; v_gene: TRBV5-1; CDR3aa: ASSDQGASHTEAF